This is a list of T cell receptor beta chains from one sample in a study of blood T cell repertoires in COVID-19. Assay: immunoSEQ multiplex PCR; the TCRdb copy retains only in-frame clones and omits some. The sample yields about 220,000 clones, 83% seen once. The specimen was peripheral blood. All receptors derive from a woman aged 45 to 65 with acute or convalescent COVID-19. Each CDR3 is given with its conserved first and last residue. Each record gives: CDR3 length, V gene, J gene, clone size, D gene, CDR3 protein, CDR3 DNA. D genes are given only for firm matches. Rows may omit the clone size; those that give it use once, few, many or a size class.

len: 14; v_gene: TRBV6-4; j_gene: TRBJ2-3; abundance: NA; d_gene: TRBD2; CDR3aa: CASSESGNTDTQYF; CDR3nt: TGTGCCAGCAGTGAAAGCGGGAACACAGATACGCAGTATTTT
len: 13; v_gene: TRBV18; j_gene: TRBJ2-7; abundance: NA; d_gene: TRBD2; CDR3aa: CASSGLAAYEQYF; CDR3nt: TGTGCCAGCTCTGGACTAGCAGCGTACGAGCAGTACTTC
len: 15; v_gene: TRBV19; j_gene: TRBJ2-7; abundance: few; d_gene: NA; CDR3aa: CASSIATGTTGEQYF; CDR3nt: TGTGCCAGTAGTATAGCCACAGGTACGACCGGCGAGCAGTACTTC
len: 14; v_gene: TRBV18; j_gene: TRBJ2-3; abundance: NA; d_gene: NA; CDR3aa: CASSPLPRADTQYF; CDR3nt: TGTGCCAGCTCACCCCTCCCCAGGGCAGATACGCAGTATTTT
len: 15; v_gene: TRBV11-2; j_gene: TRBJ2-1; abundance: NA; d_gene: NA; CDR3aa: CASSLYWGPGNEQFF; CDR3nt: TGTGCCAGCAGCTTATATTGGGGCCCTGGGAATGAGCAGTTCTTC
len: 13; v_gene: TRBV7-9; j_gene: TRBJ1-6; abundance: NA; d_gene: NA; CDR3aa: CASSPVRNSPLHF; CDR3nt: TGTGCCAGCAGCCCGGTTCGCAATTCACCCCTCCACTTT
len: 15; v_gene: TRBV11-3; j_gene: TRBJ2-3; abundance: NA; d_gene: TRBD2; CDR3aa: CASSSGGSSADTQYF; CDR3nt: TGTGCCAGCAGCTCCGGGGGGTCCTCCGCAGATACGCAGTATTTT
len: 15; v_gene: TRBV6-2/TRBV6-3; j_gene: TRBJ2-5; abundance: NA; d_gene: TRBD1; CDR3aa: CASSVAATGSETQYF; CDR3nt: TGTGCCAGCAGCGTGGCCGCGACAGGGTCGGAGACCCAGTACTTC
len: 14; v_gene: TRBV5-6; j_gene: TRBJ2-3; abundance: NA; d_gene: NA; CDR3aa: CASSSTGTSDTQYF; CDR3nt: TGTGCCAGCAGCTCAACCGGGACATCAGATACGCAGTATTTT
len: 15; v_gene: TRBV3-1/TRBV3-2; j_gene: TRBJ2-7; abundance: NA; d_gene: TRBD1; CDR3aa: CASSQDRVPSYEQYF; CDR3nt: TGTGCCAGCAGCCAGGACAGGGTCCCCTCCTACGAGCAGTACTTC